What follows describes a single TCR beta chain. Using immunoSEQ multiplex PCR, the repertoire was profiled, and TCRdb retains in-frame clones only, with some absent. The sample records about 2.1 million clones, 85% to 95% being singletons. V lost 6 bases and J lost 6, with 21 bases in between. CDR1 is MNHNY and CDR2 is SVGAGI in the germline V gene (reference sequence). This CDR3 comprises 15 residues. In the naive CD8 group, cells lacked CD45RO and were positively selected for CCR7, so terminally differentiated effector memory CD45RA+ cells were left out. This sample is part of a study of shared clonotypes between healthy human individuals. The wider study: CD4 naive and CD4 memory each took three plates per donor, while CD8 naive took two and CD8 memory one.

Sequencing was performed on naive CD8+ T cells from PBMCs. The chain has TRBV6-6 and TRBJ2-7, with D perhaps matching TRBD1 or TRBD2 (6 bases each). This clonotype was obtained from a man aged 18 to 29 in good health. Some clones in this sample may be carry-over from other donors' samples. CDR3 coding DNA: TGTGCCAGCAGGCTCTTAGGGGACCGGGGGCGCGAGCAGTACTTC. Its translation: CASRLLGDRGREQYF.